This T cell receptor (beta chain) was identified during a study of Graves' ophthalmopathy and Graves' hyperthyroidism. Germline assignment: CDR1 KGHSH and CDR2 LQKENI. This CDR3 spans 14 amino acids. In regard to this clonotype: Its antigen is unknown. At one boundary the junction diverges from the germline segment, which might be a read error.

Amplification of the TCR beta CDR3 regions used RNA transcripts (as template). A first-round RT-PCR used HTBI primers, followed by a second-round multiplex PCR. TCRdb re-analysed the multiplex PCR reads in MiXCR, keeping a single row per CDR3 protein. The repertoire holds some 380,000 distinct CDR3 sequences, 15% seen once, with 7% in the top ten. Hyperthyroidism is called stable when no ophthalmopathy develops within 18 months of follow-up. The diagnosis combined clinical symptoms, thyroxine, TRAb, thyroid ultrasound and orbital computed tomography scans. General study results and limits: Discrimination between ophthalmopathy and stable hyperthyroidism by a 13-signature model showed about 86% sensitivity and about 80% specificity.

This TCR derives from a woman between 18 and 30 years old with stable Graves' hyperthyroidism. The sequenced material came from peripheral blood. The rearrangement links TRBV18 to TRBJ1-5; D ambiguous. This chain's CDR3 is CASSPVGVGQPQNF. The CDR3 DNA sequence: TGTGCCAGCTCACCGGTAGGAGTCGGTCAGCCCCAGAATTTT.